This T cell receptor (beta chain) was observed in a study of OX40 agonist ivuxolimab in advanced cancers. Overall study: Participants averaged around 60 years of age (range about 23 to 90) and were 75% to 90% male.

Note on this clone: The antigen is undetermined.

With baseline, cycle 4 day 1, and cycle 7 day 1 as timepoints, blood was sampled. General observations from the study: Partly responding patients at 0.1-3.0 mg/kg showed some of the smallest clonal expansion. Among T cells, CD8+ cells averaged more expanded clones than CD4+ cells.

There are 14 residues in the CDR3. V gave up 2 bases and J gave up 4 bases, with 11 bases separating them. Germline CDR1 reads MNHNS; CDR2 reads SASEGT. Clones were read by immunoSEQ multiplex PCR, and TCRdb kept only the in-frame ones, dropping some. Among fewer than 80,000 clones listed, about 85% were seen once. This receptor was obtained from an adult with an advanced solid tumor such as melanoma, head and neck, liver or kidney cancer. V and J are TRBV6-1 and TRBJ1-2, with D maybe TRBD1 (5 bases). The sample here was CD4+ or CD8+ T cells sorted from blood, taken in a trial of the OX40 agonist ivuxolimab. CDR3 bases: TGTGCCAGCAGTGAATGGGGGGAGGGCTATGGCTACACCTTC. This encodes CASSEWGEGYGYTF.